This T cell receptor beta chain stems from a study of CD8 T cells in ankylosing spondylitis. The CDR3 covers 16 residues. Germline CDR1 and CDR2: SGHRS and YFSETQ. Trimming removed 0 bases from V and 1 base from J; junction bases left unmatched: 4. Study observations and caveats: Clones tied to disease were said to be significantly enriched in matched ankylosing spondylitis synovial fluid. Seemingly distinctive of ankylosing spondylitis blood was a TCR beta motif formed by eight highly homologous variants. Certain motif variants had earlier appeared in reactive arthritis synovial fluid and blood.

This clonotype was found many times. Its specificity is not known. Using quantitative 5'-RACE with molecular barcodes, the authors made TCR beta libraries. TCRdb passed the 5' RACE reads through MiXCR, listing each CDR3 protein once. The sample lists just under 350,000 distinct CDR3 sequences, 14% to 15% occurring once. What was sequenced was blood, either unsorted or a sorted T cell fraction (not recorded which). The chain links TRBV5-1 to TRBJ1-2; 9 nucleotides align to TRBD1. This receptor was taken from a male donor with ankylosing spondylitis or in good health (not recorded which). The CDR3 nucleotides are TGCGCCAGCAGCTTGGCTCTGGACAGGGGTAACTATGGCTACACCTTC. This translates into CASSLALDRGNYGYTF.